The TCR beta chain described here comes from a study of blood T cell repertoires in COVID-19. For the study at large: The United States, Italy and Spain supplied acute and convalescent COVID-19 samples.

Seattle enrolled patients during active infection and tracked them longitudinally. This table comes from immunoSEQ multiplex PCR, and its TCRdb copy is limited to in-frame clones, with some not included. The table lists 300,000 to 400,000 clones, approximately 91% of them singletons. The CDR3 totals 19 residues. Germline assignment: CDR1 LGHNA and CDR2 YNFKEQ. Trimming took 3 bases from V and 0 from J; bases not matched to a gene: 13. The gene calls are TRBV4-2 and TRBJ2-3; 9 bases align to TRBD2. The material sequenced was peripheral blood. This receptor was identified in an older woman with COVID-19, enrolled during active disease. The CDR3, as DNA: TGTGCCAGCAGCCAGCGGTACAGCGGGGGGCTTGCTAGCACAGATACGCAGTATTTT. As protein: CASSQRYSGGLASTDTQYF.